This entry lists 32 T cell receptor beta chains sequenced from one sample in a study of shared clonotypes between healthy human individuals. This table comes from immunoSEQ multiplex PCR, and its TCRdb copy is limited to in-frame clones, with some not included. The profile shows some 2,100,000 clones, about 93% of them singletons. CD45RO-negative CD8 cells positively selected for CCR7 made up the naive population, which excluded terminally differentiated effector memory CD45RA+ cells. The sequencing sample was made of naive CD8+ T cells from PBMCs. These receptors all stem from a man younger than 35 in good health. Some clones in this sample may be carry-over from other donors' samples.

V gene TRBV15 combines with J gene TRBJ2-5; weak D call: TRBD2 (5 bases). V gave up 8 bases and J gave up 2 bases, with 18 bases separating them. There are 15 residues in the CDR3. CDR1 and CDR2 from the germline V gene are LNHNV and YYDKDF (reference sequence). CDR3 DNA: TGTGCCACCTCGATCGGAGGTACGAAACAAGAGACCCAGTACTTC. Encoded protein: CATSIGGTKQETQYF.

This rearrangement joins TRBV9 to TRBJ2-1, with TRBD2 identical over 9 bases. This CDR3 spans 13 amino acids. The germline CDR1 and CDR2 sequences are SGDLS and YYNGEE. V was pared by 3 bases and J by 6 bases, with 1 base of the junction left unmatched. The CDR3 loop is CASSERGANEQFF. CDR3 bases: TGTGCCAGCAGCGAGCGGGGGGCCAATGAGCAGTTCTTC.

This clone was detected only once. The chain couples TRBV27 to TRBJ2-1; D is perhaps TRBD2 (5 bases). Trimming stripped 6 bases from V and 6 bases from J, with 24 bases between. Germline V gene data show CDR1 as MNHEY and CDR2 as SMNVEV (reference sequence). This CDR3 spans 17 amino acids. The CDR3 DNA follows: TGTGCCAGCAGCCCCATGAGACGGACTTCCTCGGGCAATGAGCAGTTCTTC. Amino acid sequence: CASSPMRRTSSGNEQFF.

This clone was seen only once. The chain is built from TRBV7-3 and TRBJ2-6, with TRBD2 matching over 10 bases. Trimming at V came to 5 bases and at J to 4 bases, leaving 14 bases not matched to a gene. CDR3 length: 19 residues. Looked up from germline, CDR1 is SGHTA and CDR2 is FQGTGA. The CDR3 region is CASSPLAGGPRGGANVLTF. In nucleotides, the CDR3 is TGTGCCAGCAGCCCTTTAGCGGGAGGACCGCGGGGAGGGGCCAACGTCCTGACTTTC.

This clone was observed a single time. The chain combines TRBV19 with TRBJ2-1; the D call may be TRBD1 or TRBD2 (5 bases each). Germline CDR1 reads LNHDA; CDR2 reads SQIVND (reference sequence). The CDR3 length is 15 residues. The germline V and J ends were trimmed by 3 bases and 3 bases, with 12 bases remaining between them. DNA for the CDR3: TGTGCCAGTAGTATCGTTGGGGGAGACTACAATGAGCAGTTCTTC. It encodes CASSIVGGDYNEQFF.

V usage is TRBV10-2 and J usage is TRBJ2-5; D is unclear. V lost 6 bases, J lost 1 base, and 6 bases lay in between. Looked up from germline, CDR1 is WSHSY and CDR2 is SAAADI. The CDR3 extends over 12 amino acids. Here the CDR3 reads CASSGPQETQYF. The CDR3 DNA reads TGCGCCAGCAGCGGTCCCCAAGAGACCCAGTACTTC.

The genes are TRBV4-3 and TRBJ2-7; no clear D gene. V shed 3 bases and J shed 3 bases, with 24 bases lying between them. CDR1 and CDR2 (germline): LGHNA, YSLEER. The CDR3 totals 18 residues. DNA of the CDR3: TGCGCCAGCAGCCAGGGCTTGGTTCGGCAATCAGGATACTACGAGCAGTACTTC. Translation: CASSQGLVRQSGYYEQYF.

With respect to this clone: The junction differs from germline at one of its ends, possibly a read error. This chain uses TRBV6-1 with TRBJ2-7; no clear D gene. Germline lookup yields CDR1 MNHNS and CDR2 SASEGT. The CDR3 totals 11 residues. The CDR3 here is CASTYGYGQYF. The CDR3 DNA follows: TGTGCCAGCACCTACGGCTACGGGCAGTACTTC.

This chain connects TRBV6-6 to TRBJ2-2; 10 nucleotides agree with TRBD2. V was clipped by 2 bases and J by 11 bases; unmatched bases: 11. The CDR3 extends over 16 amino acids. Germline V gene sequence: CDR1 MNHNY, CDR2 SVGAGI (reference sequence). The CDR3 DNA follows: TGTGCCAGCAGTTACACCCCTAGCGGGAGTCAAGGAGAGCTGTTTTTT. Translation: CASSYTPSGSQGELFF.

The chain employs TRBV11-2 and TRBJ2-3; D unresolved. With 1 base removed from V and 10 bases from J, the gap between germline ends came to 12 bases. Germline CDR1 SGHAT, CDR2 FQNNGV. The CDR3 covers 13 residues. The CDR3 nucleotides are TGTGCCAGCAGCTTAGTTGGCGGAAATGCGCAGTATTTT. This encodes CASSLVGGNAQYF.

This chain connects TRBV4-1 to TRBJ1-2, with 8 nucleotides matching TRBD1. V dropped 7 bases and J dropped 0; count of bases not matched to a gene: 10. CDR1 MGHRA and CDR2 YSYEKL come from the germline V gene. This CDR3 region has 16 residues. This CDR3 is CASNERTGLANYGYTF. CDR3 nucleotides: TGCGCCAGCAACGAGCGGACAGGGCTAGCTAACTATGGCTACACCTTC.

This clone was recorded only once. This chain joins TRBV5-5 and TRBJ1-5; tentatively, D is TRBD1 (6 bases). The CDR3 runs to 16 residues. The V gene's germline CDR1 is SGHKS and CDR2 YYEKEE (reference sequence). V was shortened by 1 base and J by 3 bases, with 14 bases between the two germline ends. The CDR3: CASSLTAGALNQPQHF. CDR3 DNA: TGTGCCAGCAGCTTGACCGCAGGGGCCCTCAATCAGCCCCAGCATTTT.

The chain links TRBV13 to TRBJ2-2; D gene ambiguous. Between the trimmed V and J ends, which lost 3 bases and 6 bases, there was a span of 5 bases. The CDR3 has 12 amino acids. Germline loops: CDR1 PRHDT, CDR2 FYEKMQ (reference sequence). CDR3 bases: TGTGCCAGCAGCTTTTTATCCGGGGAGCTGTTTTTT. Protein sequence: CASSFLSGELFF.

The chain employs TRBV5-1 and TRBJ1-1; D possibly corresponds to TRBD1 (6 bases). The V end lost 3 bases, the J end lost 4 bases, and 13 bases lay between the germline ends. CDR1 is SGHRS and CDR2 is YFSETQ in the germline V gene. The CDR3 contains 14 residues. The DNA for the CDR3 is TGCGCCAGCAGCTCACAGGGATCGGGCACTGAAGCTTTCTTT. This codes for CASSSQGSGTEAFF.

This sequence joins TRBV19 and TRBJ2-7; D perhaps matches TRBD2 (6 bases). This CDR3 is built from 16 residues. V dropped 3 bases and J dropped 2 bases, with 17 bases sitting between them. The germline gives CDR1 LNHDA, CDR2 SQIVND (reference sequence). The CDR3 protein is CASSMAHGSGPYEQYF. The CDR3 DNA reads TGTGCCAGTAGTATGGCCCACGGGAGCGGACCCTACGAGCAGTACTTC. The full variable domain, its missing parts supplied by reference TRBV19 and TRBJ2-7, is DGGITQSPKYLFRKEGQNVTLSCEQNLNHDAMYWYRQDPGQGLRLIYYSQIVNDFQKGDIAEGYSVSREKKESFPLTVTSAQKNPTAFYLCASSMAHGSGPYEQYFGPGTRLTVT.

The rearrangement uses TRBV7-9 and TRBJ2-7; 9 bases match TRBD1. The V and J ends lost 5 bases and 6 bases, in that order; junction bases with no gene match: 8. CDR1 and CDR2 from the germline V gene are SEHNR and FQNEAQ (reference sequence). This CDR3 comprises 14 residues. DNA of the CDR3: TGTGCCAGCAGCGAGACGGGACAGGGTAGCGAGCAGTACTTC. Its translation is CASSETGQGSEQYF.

This chain uses TRBV11-2 with TRBJ2-7; 8 positions agree with TRBD2. The CDR3 loop spans 15 amino acids. Trimming took 1 base from V and 4 from J; bases not matched to a gene: 6. Germline CDR1 SGHAT, CDR2 FQNNGV. CDR3 sequence (DNA): TGTGCCAGCAGCTTAGGGGCCGGGGGGGCGTACGAGCAGTACTTC. It is translated as CASSLGAGGAYEQYF.

CDR3 amino acids: CASRFGPHGYTF. The DNA for the CDR3 is TGTGCCAGCAGGTTTGGTCCCCATGGCTACACCTTC. The chain has TRBV28 and TRBJ1-2; no definite D call. This CDR3 has 12 amino acids. CDR1 is MDHEN and CDR2 is SYDVKM in the germline V gene. Trimming took 6 bases from V and 6 from J, leaving 11 bases between them.

This rearrangement joins TRBV27 to TRBJ1-2; D remains unclear. The germline gives CDR1 MNHEY, CDR2 SMNVEV (reference sequence). The V and J ends lost 2 bases and 6 bases respectively, with 16 bases between them. There are 15 residues in the CDR3. The CDR3 DNA reads TGTGCCAGCAGTTTACTAGCAATGAGGGCGGATGGCTACACCTTC. Amino acids: CASSLLAMRADGYTF.

The J gene is TRBJ2-3, the V gene TRBV5-1; a weak D match, TRBD1 (6 bases). Trimming took 0 bases from V and 3 from J, leaving 14 bases between them. Germline V CDR1 and CDR2: SGHRS, YFSETQ. This CDR3 comprises 16 residues. CDR3 sequence (DNA): TGCGCCAGCAGCTTGGCGTGGACAGCCTCTACAGATACGCAGTATTTT. Its protein is CASSLAWTASTDTQYF.

The gene calls are TRBV10-3 and TRBJ2-3; tentatively, D is TRBD2 (6 bases). V was pared by 2 bases and J by 2 bases, with 8 bases between. This CDR3 has 14 amino acids. Per the germline V gene, CDR1 is ENHRY and CDR2 is SYGVKD. The CDR3 coding sequence is TGTGCCATCAGTGAGGCGGGACCCACAGATACGCAGTATTTT. Translation: CAISEAGPTDTQYF.

This chain uses TRBV10-3 with TRBJ2-7, with 9 bases matching TRBD1. The CDR3 contains 15 residues. The trim removed 6 bases at V and 4 bases at J, leaving 10 bases unmatched. Per germline, CDR1 ENHRY and CDR2 SYGVKD. CDR3 amino acids: CAIRRDRAMGYEQYF. Here the CDR3 DNA reads TGTGCCATCAGACGGGACAGGGCGATGGGGTACGAGCAGTACTTC.

The J gene is TRBJ2-7, the V gene TRBV6-1; D is uncertain. V was clipped by 1 base and J by 4 bases, with 8 bases between them. The germline gives CDR1 MNHNS, CDR2 SASEGT. The CDR3 has 13 amino acids. The CDR3 region has the DNA TGTGCCAGCAGTGAAGAAAGATCGTACGAGCAGTACTTC. Its translation: CASSEERSYEQYF.

The V call is TRBV6-1, the J call TRBJ1-5, with 7 bases aligning to TRBD1. The trim removed 4 bases at V and 3 bases at J, leaving 6 bases unmatched. Per germline, CDR1 MNHNS and CDR2 SASEGT. The CDR3 has 15 residues. In DNA form, the CDR3 reads TGTGCCAGCAGTGGAGGTACAGGGGTCAATCAGCCCCAGCATTTT. Residues: CASSGGTGVNQPQHF.

V gene TRBV28 combines with J gene TRBJ1-2; D gene ambiguous. This CDR3 is built from 13 residues. Germline V CDR1 and CDR2: MDHEN, SYDVKM. The V gene lost 0 bases and the J gene lost 5 bases, with 7 bases spanning the gap. The CDR3: CASSLWQNYGYTF. DNA of the CDR3: TGTGCCAGCAGTTTATGGCAGAATTATGGCTACACCTTC.

This chain uses TRBV28 with TRBJ2-7, with 7 nucleotides matching TRBD1. The CDR3 spans 17 residues. Germline values: CDR1 MDHEN, CDR2 SYDVKM. V lost 4 bases and J lost 0; bases outside the gene matches: 12. In DNA, the CDR3 is TGTGCCAGCAGTTCCCCCAAGACAGGGTTAGGCTCCTACGAGCAGTACTTC. Translation: CASSSPKTGLGSYEQYF.

The chain uses TRBV28 and TRBJ2-7; 8 bases are shared with TRBD2. CDR3 length equals 15 residues. V trimming: 5 bases; J trimming: 4 bases; junction bases outside the gene matches: 10. Germline CDR1 and CDR2: MDHEN and SYDVKM. CDR3 sequence: CASSPPPSGRYEQYF. As DNA, the CDR3 is TGTGCCAGCAGTCCCCCCCCCAGCGGGAGATACGAGCAGTACTTC.

The genes are TRBV10-2 and TRBJ2-7; D may be TRBD2 (6 bases). Trimming pared 4 bases from V and 3 bases from J, leaving 19 bases between. CDR1 and CDR2 from the germline V gene are WSHSY and SAAADI. The CDR3 is 16 amino acids. CDR3 loop: CASSGTWRGDLYEQYF. The CDR3 nucleotides are TGCGCCAGCAGTGGGACGTGGCGGGGAGATCTCTACGAGCAGTACTTC.

For this clone: The junction shows a germline mismatch at one end, possibly a read error. The chain is built from TRBV6-6 and TRBJ1-2; D is unclear. This CDR3 comprises 9 residues. Germline lookup yields CDR1 MNHNY and CDR2 SVGAGI (reference sequence). As DNA, the CDR3 is TGTGCCAGCAGCGAGTGGGGTTCCTTC. Protein product: CASSEWGSF.

The chain combines TRBV27 with TRBJ2-3, with D tentatively TRBD2 (5 bases). Trimming removed 3 bases at V and 1 base at J, with 11 bases between. The length of the CDR3 is 15 residues. Germline values: CDR1 MNHEY, CDR2 SMNVEV (reference sequence). CDR3: CASSFSGKGTDTQYF. Written as DNA, the CDR3 is TGTGCCAGCAGTTTCTCCGGGAAGGGCACAGATACGCAGTATTTT.

For the CDR3, the DNA is TGTGCCAGCAGCTTTGAAGGGAGCACTGAAGCTTTCTTT. Amino acids: CASSFEGSTEAFF. The rearrangement joins TRBV7-8 to TRBJ1-1; no clear D. The CDR3 is 13 amino acids. Germline CDR1 is SGHVS and CDR2 is FQNEAQ. V was shortened by 3 bases and J by 4 bases, with 9 bases between the two germline ends.

This clone was recorded only once. This chain joins TRBV12-5 and TRBJ2-1; 9 bases match TRBD1. V lost 2 bases to trimming and J lost 3 bases; unmatched junction nucleotides: 5. The CDR3 consists of 16 residues. The V gene's germline CDR1 is LGHNT and CDR2 FRNRAP. CDR3 DNA sequence: TGTGCTAGTGGTTTGTACGGGACAGGGAGCTACAATGAGCAGTTCTTC. Translated, it gives CASGLYGTGSYNEQFF.